The 15 T cell receptor beta chains reported below all come from one sample, sequenced in a study of blood T cell repertoires in COVID-19. The method was immunoSEQ multiplex PCR; TCRdb's version includes in-frame clones alone and lacks a portion of them. The sample lists 300,000 to 350,000 clones, around 90% occurring once. The sequenced sample consisted of peripheral blood. These receptors were taken from a woman between 25 and 40 years old with COVID-19, enrolled during active disease.

This clone was seen only once. The chain has TRBV24-1 and TRBJ2-3; TRBD2 aligns across 15 bases. With 4 bases clipped from V and 2 bases from J, the junction kept 9 bases outside the gene matches. CDR3 length: 19 residues. CDR1 KGHDR and CDR2 SFDVKD come from the germline V gene. The CDR3 region is CATSDSGLAGGTTTDTQYF. The CDR3 coding sequence is TGTGCCACCAGTGACTCGGGACTAGCGGGAGGTACGACCACAGATACGCAGTATTTT.

This clone was seen a few times. Other nucleotide sequences from this sample produce the same CDR3. The chain couples TRBV18 to TRBJ1-3, with 7 bases that match TRBD1. Germline-derived CDR1 and CDR2 are KGHSH and LQKENI. Trimming took 2 bases from V and 8 from J; bases not matched to a gene: 3. The CDR3 spans 13 residues. The CDR3 DNA reads as TGTGCCAGCTCACCAGCAACAGGGGACACCATATATTTT. It codes for CASSPATGDTIYF.

This clone has just one count. This chain joins TRBV10-1 and TRBJ2-1, with 8 bases identical to TRBD1. CDR3 length: 17 amino acids. V gave up 3 bases and J gave up 4 bases; unmatched junction bases: 11. CDR1 is WNHNN, CDR2 SYGVQD, per germline (reference sequence). The CDR3 sequence: CASSEGRGLVGYNEQFF. The CDR3, as DNA: TGCGCCAGCAGTGAAGGCAGGGGGCTGGTGGGGTACAATGAGCAGTTCTTC.

J is TRBJ2-3 and V is TRBV7-9, with D uncertain. The CDR3 has 16 amino acids. With 5 bases removed from V and 5 bases from J, the gap between germline ends came to 20 bases. CDR1 is SEHNR and CDR2 is FQNEAQ in the germline V gene (reference sequence). The CDR3 nucleotides read TGTGCCAGCAGCCCACCCCCGCGACTTACCCTAGATACGCAGTATTTT. This sequence encodes CASSPPPRLTLDTQYF.

V and J are TRBV11-3 and TRBJ2-1; 7 positions match TRBD1. The length of the CDR3 is 12 residues. Germline CDR1 is SGHNT and CDR2 is YENEEA. V gave up 4 bases and J gave up 9 bases; unmatched junction bases: 3. CDR3 sequence reads: CASSSDRSEQFF. The DNA for the CDR3 is TGTGCCAGCAGCTCGGACAGGTCTGAGCAGTTCTTC.

The gene calls are TRBV11-2 and TRBJ2-1; TRBD2 matches at 8 bases. V was pared by 1 base and J by 5 bases, with 4 bases of the junction left unmatched. Germline assignment: CDR1 SGHAT and CDR2 FQNNGV. This CDR3 has 15 amino acids. The CDR3 here is CASSLVGSGDNEQFF. CDR3 sequence (DNA): TGTGCCAGCAGCTTAGTGGGTAGCGGGGACAATGAGCAGTTCTTC. Looking up the rest from reference TRBV11-2 and TRBJ2-1 gives the full variable domain: EAGVAQSPRYKIIEKRQSVAFWCNPISGHATLYWYQQILGQGPKLLIQFQNNGVVDDSQLPKDRFSAERLKGVDSTLKIQPAKLEDSAVYLCASSLVGSGDNEQFFGPGTRLTVL.

J is TRBJ2-1 and V is TRBV30, with TRBD2 matching 12 bases. The CDR3 spans 13 residues. CDR1 GTSNPN and CDR2 SVGIG come from the germline V gene (reference sequence). V lost 4 bases and J lost 13; bases outside the gene matches: 8. The CDR3 sequence is CAWTLAGGPQQFF. CDR3 nucleotides: TGTGCCTGGACCCTAGCGGGAGGGCCGCAACAGTTCTTC.

This chain connects TRBV5-1 to TRBJ2-7; D unclear. Germline V gives CDR1 SGHRS, CDR2 YFSETQ. Trimming took 1 base from V and 0 from J, leaving 5 bases between them. The CDR3 has 13 amino acids. The CDR3 is CASSLWSSYEQYF. CDR3 in DNA: TGCGCCAGCAGCTTGTGGAGCTCCTACGAGCAGTACTTC.

V is TRBV3-1 (or the pseudogene TRBV3-2) and J is TRBJ1-2; D not resolved. With 5 bases removed from V and 4 bases from J, the gap between germline ends came to 8 bases. Germline V lookup: CDR1 LGHDT, CDR2 YNNKEL (reference sequence). The CDR3 length is 12 residues. For the CDR3, the DNA is TGTGCCAGCAGCGCAGAATTCTATGGCTACACCTTC. It codes for CASSAEFYGYTF.

The rearrangement links TRBV30 to TRBJ2-7; TRBD1 agrees at 7 bases. The trim removed 2 bases at V and 0 bases at J, leaving 10 bases unmatched. Per germline, CDR1 GTSNPN and CDR2 SVGIG (reference sequence). The CDR3 spans 16 residues. CDR3 sequence: CAWSSPRTGPSYEQYF. CDR3 sequence (DNA): TGTGCCTGGAGTTCTCCCAGGACAGGACCCTCCTACGAGCAGTACTTC.

This clone was seen at least ten times. Other nucleotide sequences in the sample specify the same CDR3. This chain links TRBV6-6 with TRBJ1-6, with 11 bases that match TRBD1. The V and J ends lost 2 bases and 10 bases, in that order; junction bases with no gene match: 4. The CDR3 runs 15 residues. Germline CDR1 reads MNHNY; CDR2 reads SVGAGI (reference sequence). The DNA for the CDR3 is TGTGCCAGCAGTTACCGGGGACAGGGGGGATCACCCCTCCACTTT. It encodes CASSYRGQGGSPLHF.

The chain carries TRBV11-3 and TRBJ1-1; D is perhaps TRBD1 (5 bases). CDR1 and CDR2 from the germline V gene are SGHNT and YENEEA. V was clipped by 5 bases and J by 0 bases, with 7 bases between them. CDR3 size: 13 residues. The CDR3 loop reads CASSKQVNTEAFF. CDR3 in DNA: TGTGCCAGCAGCAAACAGGTGAACACTGAAGCTTTCTTT.

The rearrangement uses TRBV28 and TRBJ2-1, with D possibly matching TRBD2 (5 bases). The CDR3 totals 11 residues. Germline CDR1 reads MDHEN; CDR2 reads SYDVKM. Trimming cost V 6 bases and J 10 bases, with 10 bases left between them. CDR3 sequence (DNA): TGTGCCAGCAGCACCCAGCGGGAGCAGTTCTTC. It translates to CASSTQREQFF.

The gene calls are TRBV5-1 and TRBJ1-5, with 10 bases aligning to TRBD1. The CDR3 length is 15 residues. The V gene end was trimmed by 3 bases and the J gene end by 3 bases; junction bases not matched to a gene: 3. The germline CDR1 and CDR2 sequences are SGHRS and YFSETQ. This chain's CDR3 is CASSYGQGDNQPQHF. The CDR3 DNA follows: TGCGCCAGCAGCTATGGACAGGGGGACAATCAGCCCCAGCATTTT.

This chain joins TRBV11-3 and TRBJ2-3, with TRBD1 identical over 7 bases. The germline CDR1 and CDR2 sequences are SGHNT and YENEEA. The CDR3 has 18 amino acids. With 1 base clipped from V and 4 bases from J, the junction kept 14 bases outside the gene matches. The CDR3 DNA is TGTGCCAGCAGCTTAGGAGGGGGCCGTGGGCCGGCCTCAGATACGCAGTATTTT. This encodes CASSLGGGRGPASDTQYF.